The 26 T cell receptor beta chains listed next were all sequenced from one sample in a study of control samples from healthy donors and cancer patients. The data were produced by immunoSEQ multiplex PCR, yet TCRdb's version contains in-frame clones alone and is incomplete. The sample has about 100,000 clones, roughly 84% seen once. Material for sequencing was blood. These receptor sequences come from a woman aged 45 to 65 in good health.

V is TRBV5-1 and J is TRBJ2-4; TRBD1 is a possible D gene (5 bases). The CDR3 covers 14 residues. Germline lookup yields CDR1 SGHRS and CDR2 YFSETQ. V shed 4 bases and J shed 6 bases, with 14 bases lying between them. The CDR3 sequence is CASSRDSSRNIQYF. CDR3 bases: TGCGCCAGCAGCCGAGACAGTTCTAGAAACATTCAGTACTTC.

The chain links TRBV12-5 to TRBJ2-3; 9 bases are a match to TRBD2. The CDR3 length is 17 residues. The germline V gene has CDR1 LGHNT and CDR2 FRNRAP. With 3 bases clipped from V and 1 base from J, the junction kept 8 bases outside the gene matches. CDR3 amino acids: CASGLGSSGRRTDTQYF. The CDR3 nucleotides read TGTGCTAGTGGTTTAGGATCCAGCGGGAGGCGCACAGATACGCAGTATTTT.

The V call is TRBV4-3, the J call TRBJ1-2; D is unresolved. CDR1 is LGHNA and CDR2 is YSLEER in the germline V gene. The ends were cut back, 0 bases at V and 4 bases at J, with 6 bases in the middle. This CDR3 comprises 13 residues. The CDR3: CASSQDLSYGYTF. CDR3 nucleotides: TGCGCCAGCAGCCAAGATCTCAGCTATGGCTACACCTTC.

This clone was recorded once. The chain is built from TRBV24-1 and TRBJ1-2; TRBD1 aligns across 7 bases. The CDR3 length is 15 residues. The V gene end was trimmed by 4 bases and the J gene end by 4 bases; junction bases not matched to a gene: 8. Germline loops: CDR1 KGHDR, CDR2 SFDVKD. The CDR3 region is CATSEPGTASYGYTF. The CDR3, as DNA: TGTGCCACCAGTGAACCCGGGACAGCCTCCTATGGCTACACCTTC.

V is TRBV2 and J is TRBJ1-6, with D hard to call. Germline V CDR1 and CDR2: SNHLY, FYNNEI. This CDR3 contains 15 residues. The germline V and J ends were trimmed by 4 bases and 2 bases, with 9 bases remaining between them. In DNA form, the CDR3 reads TGTGCCAGCAGTGTTTGGGGAACCTATAATTCACCCCTCCACTTT. Translating it yields CASSVWGTYNSPLHF.

The chain links TRBV9 to TRBJ2-5; the D is unclear. The CDR3 covers 11 residues. Trimming shortened V by 4 bases and J by 3 bases, and 4 bases separated the two germline ends. Germline CDR1 SGDLS, CDR2 YYNGEE. This CDR3 reads CASSYKETQYF. The CDR3 region has the DNA TGTGCCAGCAGCTATAAAGAGACCCAGTACTTC. The full variable domain, with the rest looked up from reference TRBV9 and TRBJ2-5, is DSGVTQTPKHLITATGQRVTLRCSPRSGDLSVYWYQQSLDQGLQFLIQYYNGEERAKGNILERFSAQQFPDLHSELNLSSLELGDSALYFCASSYKETQYFGPGTRLLVL.

The chain joins TRBV29-1 to TRBJ1-2, with D hard to call. The CDR3 extends over 12 amino acids. Germline-derived CDR1 and CDR2 are SQVTM and ANQGSEA. V lost 1 base and J 2 bases, leaving 5 bases between the germline ends. The DNA of the CDR3 is TGCAGCGTTGAAGGACTGAACTATGGCTACACCTTC. Its translation: CSVEGLNYGYTF.

The chain is built from TRBV5-1 and TRBJ2-7, with a weak D call TRBD2 (6 bases). Deletions cut 4 bases from V and 7 bases from J, with 18 bases between. The CDR3 loop spans 14 amino acids. Germline CDR1 reads SGHRS; CDR2 reads YFSETQ. The CDR3 here is CASSPSDYTREQYF. For the CDR3, the DNA is TGCGCCAGCAGCCCATCGGACTATACTCGGGAGCAGTACTTC.

V gene TRBV18 combines with J gene TRBJ1-1; 8 positions agree with TRBD1. CDR1 is KGHSH, CDR2 LQKENI, per germline. Germline trimming cut 4 bases from V and 2 bases from J; bases unmatched to any gene: 3. This CDR3 spans 14 amino acids. CDR3 sequence reads: CASSLTGANTEAFF. Written as DNA, the CDR3 is TGTGCCAGCTCACTGACAGGGGCCAACACTGAAGCTTTCTTT.

The chain combines TRBV19 with TRBJ1-1; D might be TRBD1 (5 bases). Germline V lookup: CDR1 LNHDA, CDR2 SQIVND (reference sequence). Trimming pared 6 bases from V and 3 bases from J, leaving 17 bases between. The CDR3 spans 15 residues. In DNA form, the CDR3 reads TGTGCCAGTAGGGTCCCCCCGGGGGTGTACACTGAAGCTTTCTTT. It yields the protein CASRVPPGVYTEAFF.

The V call is TRBV5-4, the J call TRBJ2-3; 12 nucleotides align to TRBD2. V shed 4 bases and J 10 bases; nucleotides not matched to a gene: 16. Germline V gene data show CDR1 as SGHNT and CDR2 as YYREEE (reference sequence). The CDR3 contains 17 residues. CDR3 sequence (DNA): TGTGCCAGCAGCCCGCGACTAGCGGGGGCCTTGACGGTGGCGCAGTATTTT. It yields the protein CASSPRLAGALTVAQYF. The full variable domain, with the rest looked up from reference TRBV5-4 and TRBJ2-3, is ETGVTQSPTHLIKTRGQQVTLRCSSQSGHNTVSWYQQALGQGPQFIFQYYREEENGRGNFPPRFSGLQFPNYSSELNVNALELDDSALYLCASSPRLAGALTVAQYFGPGTRLTVL.

The genes are TRBV7-2 and TRBJ2-3; D uncertain. The V and J ends lost 6 bases and 1 base respectively, with 5 bases between them. CDR3 size: 12 residues. Germline V gene data show CDR1 as SGHTA and CDR2 as FQGNSA. For the CDR3, the DNA is TGTGCCAGCAGAGCTGGCACAGATACGCAGTATTTT. Protein sequence: CASRAGTDTQYF.

The chain has TRBV7-6 and TRBJ2-5; 8 nucleotides match TRBD1. Trimming removed 4 bases from V and 2 bases from J; junction bases left unmatched: 12. Germline V gives CDR1 SGHVS, CDR2 FNYEAQ. This CDR3 has 17 amino acids. CDR3: CASSSATGQGPQETQYF. In nucleotides, the CDR3 is TGTGCCAGCAGCTCGGCCACCGGACAGGGACCTCAAGAGACCCAGTACTTC.

Here the CDR3 DNA reads TGCGCCAGCAAAGATCCTTCCTACGAGCAGTACTTC. Protein product: CASKDPSYEQYF. The rearrangement links TRBV10-2 to TRBJ2-7, with no clear D. The CDR3 sequence is 12 residues long. V shed 7 bases and J shed 1 base, with 8 bases lying between them. Looked up from germline, CDR1 is WSHSY and CDR2 is SAAADI.

The chain recombines TRBV18 with TRBJ1-4, with no clear D. Germline values: CDR1 KGHSH, CDR2 LQKENI. V shed 6 bases and J shed 2 bases, with 10 bases lying between them. The CDR3 is made up of 14 amino acids. CDR3 protein: CASSQGHTNEKLFF. CDR3 nucleotides: TGTGCCAGCTCTCAAGGGCATACTAATGAAAAACTGTTTTTT.

The rearrangement uses TRBV12-3 or TRBV12-4 and TRBJ2-7; 7 nucleotides align to TRBD1. Trimming cost V 1 base and J 7 bases; bases outside gene matches: 4. The CDR3 has 13 amino acids. The CDR3 spells CASSLGFRGEQYF. The CDR3 DNA sequence: TGTGCCAGCAGTTTAGGCTTCAGGGGGGAGCAGTACTTC.

The rearrangement links TRBV3-1 (or the pseudogene TRBV3-2) to TRBJ1-1; D unclear. CDR3 length equals 16 residues. The ends were cut back, 4 bases at V and 1 base at J, with 16 bases in the middle. Germline V CDR1 and CDR2: LGHDT, YNNKEL (reference sequence). The DNA of the CDR3 is TGTGCCAGCAGCCCCTACGACGGAACTGCGAACACTGAAGCTTTCTTT. This codes for CASSPYDGTANTEAFF.

This chain joins TRBV6-6 and TRBJ2-5; D tentatively fits TRBD1 or TRBD2 (7 bases each). Per the germline V gene, CDR1 is MNHNY and CDR2 is SVGAGI (reference sequence). The CDR3 length is 15 residues. V was clipped by 4 bases and J by 5 bases, with 17 bases between them. The CDR3 region is CASSSAQGGGETQYF. Here the CDR3 DNA reads TGTGCCAGCAGTTCGGCCCAGGGGGGAGGGGAGACCCAGTACTTC.

The chain combines TRBV3-1 (or the pseudogene TRBV3-2) with TRBJ1-6, with D unresolved. Germline V gene lookup returns CDR1 LGHDT and CDR2 YNNKEL (reference sequence). The germline V and J ends were trimmed by 4 bases and 10 bases, with 20 bases remaining between them. CDR3 length: 16 residues. The CDR3 DNA sequence: TGTGCCAGCAGCCTATCGACCGGGGTCCCGGGATCACCCCTCCACTTT. This encodes CASSLSTGVPGSPLHF.

The chain is built from TRBV30 and TRBJ2-7, with TRBD2 identical over 12 bases. Germline V gene lookup returns CDR1 GTSNPN and CDR2 SVGIG (reference sequence). The CDR3 is 15 residues long. V was pared by 1 base and J by 6 bases, with 7 bases of the junction left unmatched. CDR3 DNA sequence: TGTGCCTGGAGTGGGTTACTAGCGGGAGGTTCCGAGCAGTACGTC. Protein product: CAWSGLLAGGSEQYV.

The rearrangement uses TRBV27 and TRBJ2-6; the match to TRBD1 covers 9 bases. Germline trimming cut 1 base from V and 0 bases from J; bases unmatched to any gene: 7. The CDR3 totals 19 residues. Germline lookup yields CDR1 MNHEY and CDR2 SMNVEV (reference sequence). The CDR3 DNA reads as TGTGCCAGCAGTTTATATGGGACAGGGAAAATCTCTGGGGCCAACGTCCTGACTTTC. Amino acid sequence: CASSLYGTGKISGANVLTF.

J is TRBJ2-2 and V is TRBV11-3, with a possible D match to TRBD2 (5 bases). Germline assignment: CDR1 SGHNT and CDR2 YENEEA. CDR3 length: 17 residues. V lost 5 bases and J 6 bases, leaving 22 bases between the germline ends. The CDR3 loop is CASSQSSKFKAAGELFF. The CDR3 bases are TGTGCCAGCAGCCAATCAAGCAAATTTAAAGCGGCCGGGGAGCTGTTTTTT.

This chain links TRBV18 with TRBJ1-2; 11 bases fit TRBD1. Germline V gene data show CDR1 as KGHSH and CDR2 as LQKENI. The V segment lost 6 bases and the J segment 6 bases; nucleotides outside the gene matches: 6. The CDR3 is 14 residues long. The CDR3 sequence is CASSEGQGADGYTF. CDR3 DNA sequence: TGTGCCAGCTCTGAAGGACAGGGGGCTGATGGCTACACCTTC.

This clone was seen only once. The chain carries TRBV5-4 and TRBJ2-4, with TRBD2 matching 7 bases. The CDR3 has 14 amino acids. The germline CDR1 and CDR2 sequences are SGHNT and YYREEE (reference sequence). V lost 4 bases to trimming and J lost 4 bases; unmatched junction nucleotides: 5. CDR3 sequence reads: CASSTGTTKNIQYF. CDR3 DNA: TGTGCCAGCAGCACCGGGACTACAAAAAACATTCAGTACTTC.

The chain combines TRBV2 with TRBJ2-4, with 7 bases aligning to TRBD1. Per germline, CDR1 SNHLY and CDR2 FYNNEI. CDR3 length equals 13 residues. V was pared by 4 bases and J by 9 bases, with 6 bases of the junction left unmatched. The CDR3 DNA reads as TGTGCCAGCAGTGGGGGCAGGGGGAGCATTCAGTACTTC. Its protein product is CASSGGRGSIQYF.

This chain connects TRBV20-1 to TRBJ2-7; 11 bases fit TRBD2. CDR1 and CDR2 from the germline V gene are DFQATT and SNEGSKA (reference sequence). After removal of 3 bases from V and 5 bases from J, the junction contained 12 bases not matched to a gene. The CDR3 runs to 16 residues. The chain's CDR3 is CSASNLAGGESDEQYF. The CDR3 nucleotides read TGCAGTGCTAGTAATCTAGCGGGGGGCGAGAGCGACGAGCAGTACTTC.